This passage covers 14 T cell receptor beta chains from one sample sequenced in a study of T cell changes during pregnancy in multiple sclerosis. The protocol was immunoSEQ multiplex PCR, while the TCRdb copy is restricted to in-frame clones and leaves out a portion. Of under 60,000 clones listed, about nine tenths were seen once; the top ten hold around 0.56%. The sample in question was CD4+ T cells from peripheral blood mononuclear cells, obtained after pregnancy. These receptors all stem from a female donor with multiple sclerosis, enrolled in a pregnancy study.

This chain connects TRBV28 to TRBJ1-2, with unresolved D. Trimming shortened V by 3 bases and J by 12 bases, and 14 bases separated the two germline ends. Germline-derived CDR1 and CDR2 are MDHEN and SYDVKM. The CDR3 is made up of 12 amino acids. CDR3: CASSFSVMGHTF. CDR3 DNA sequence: TGTGCCAGCAGTTTCTCAGTTATGGGCCACACCTTC.

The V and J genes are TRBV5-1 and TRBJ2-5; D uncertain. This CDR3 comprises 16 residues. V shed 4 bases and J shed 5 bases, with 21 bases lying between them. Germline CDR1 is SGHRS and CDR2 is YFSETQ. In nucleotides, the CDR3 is TGCGCCAGCAGCCTCCCTACCGGGTCCAACCGGGAGACCCAGTACTTC. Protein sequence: CASSLPTGSNRETQYF.

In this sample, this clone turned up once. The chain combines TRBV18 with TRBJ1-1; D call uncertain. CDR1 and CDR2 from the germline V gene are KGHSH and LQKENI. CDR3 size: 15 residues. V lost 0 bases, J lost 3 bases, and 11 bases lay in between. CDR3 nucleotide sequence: TGTGCCAGCTCACCACCCGGGGTGAGGGACACTGAAGCTTTCTTT. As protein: CASSPPGVRDTEAFF.

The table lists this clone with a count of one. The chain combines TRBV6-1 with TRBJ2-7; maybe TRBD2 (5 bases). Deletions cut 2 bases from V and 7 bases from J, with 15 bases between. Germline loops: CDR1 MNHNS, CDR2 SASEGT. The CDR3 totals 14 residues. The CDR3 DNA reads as TGTGCCAGCAGTGAACGCCAGACTACGGGGGAGCAGTACTTC. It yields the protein CASSERQTTGEQYF.

Written as DNA, the CDR3 is TGTGCCAGCAGTTACTTTGGCGGGAGCTTTACAGATACGCAGTATTTT. Translation gives CASSYFGGSFTDTQYF. V usage is TRBV6-6 and J usage is TRBJ2-3, with 7 bases matching TRBD2. This CDR3 has 16 residues. In germline, CDR1 is MNHNY, CDR2 SVGAGI (reference sequence). V lost 1 base to trimming and J lost 3 bases; unmatched junction nucleotides: 7.

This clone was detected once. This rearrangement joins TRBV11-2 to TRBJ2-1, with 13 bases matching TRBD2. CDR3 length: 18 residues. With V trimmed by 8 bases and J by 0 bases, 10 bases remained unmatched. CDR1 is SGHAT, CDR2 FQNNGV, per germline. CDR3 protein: CASLSTSGRRGSYNEQFF. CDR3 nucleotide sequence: TGTGCCAGCCTTTCGACTAGCGGGAGGCGAGGCTCCTACAATGAGCAGTTCTTC.

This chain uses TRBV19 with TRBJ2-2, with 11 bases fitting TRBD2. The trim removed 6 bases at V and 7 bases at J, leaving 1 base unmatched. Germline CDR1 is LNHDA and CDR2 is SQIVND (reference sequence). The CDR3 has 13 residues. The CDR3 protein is CASRLAGDGELFF. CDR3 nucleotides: TGTGCCAGTAGACTAGCGGGAGACGGGGAGCTGTTTTTT.

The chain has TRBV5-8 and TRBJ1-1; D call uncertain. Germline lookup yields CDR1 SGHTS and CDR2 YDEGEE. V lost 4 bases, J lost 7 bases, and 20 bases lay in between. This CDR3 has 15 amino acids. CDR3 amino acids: CASSRGGREDLEAFF. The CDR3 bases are TGTGCCAGCAGCCGGGGTGGTAGAGAAGACCTTGAAGCTTTCTTT.

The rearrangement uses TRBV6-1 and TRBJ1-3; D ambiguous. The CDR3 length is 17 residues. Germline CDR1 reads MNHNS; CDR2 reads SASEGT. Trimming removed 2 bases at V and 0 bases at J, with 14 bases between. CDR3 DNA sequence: TGTGCCAGCAGTGAAATCAGCAGGCCGTTCTCTGGAAACACCATATATTTT. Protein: CASSEISRPFSGNTIYF.

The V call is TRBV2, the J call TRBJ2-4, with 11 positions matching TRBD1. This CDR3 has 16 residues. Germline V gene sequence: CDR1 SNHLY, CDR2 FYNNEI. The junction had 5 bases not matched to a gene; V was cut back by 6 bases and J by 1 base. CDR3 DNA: TGTGCCAGCAGCGCGGGACAGGGGGGGGCCAAAAACATTCAGTACTTC. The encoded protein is CASSAGQGGAKNIQYF.

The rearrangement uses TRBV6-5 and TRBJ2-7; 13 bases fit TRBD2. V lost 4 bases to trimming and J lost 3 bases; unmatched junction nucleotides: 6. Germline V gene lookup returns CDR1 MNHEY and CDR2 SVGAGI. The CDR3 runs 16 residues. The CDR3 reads CASSSRTSGSGYEQYF. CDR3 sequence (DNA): TGTGCCAGCAGTTCCAGGACTAGCGGGAGCGGCTACGAGCAGTACTTC.

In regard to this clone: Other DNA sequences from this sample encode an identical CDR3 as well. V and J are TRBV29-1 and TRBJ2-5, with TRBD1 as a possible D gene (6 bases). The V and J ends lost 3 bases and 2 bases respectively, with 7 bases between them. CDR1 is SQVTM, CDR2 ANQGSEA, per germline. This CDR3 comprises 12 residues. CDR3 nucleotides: TGCAGCGTTGACAGGGGTCAAGAGACCCAGTACTTC. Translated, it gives CSVDRGQETQYF.

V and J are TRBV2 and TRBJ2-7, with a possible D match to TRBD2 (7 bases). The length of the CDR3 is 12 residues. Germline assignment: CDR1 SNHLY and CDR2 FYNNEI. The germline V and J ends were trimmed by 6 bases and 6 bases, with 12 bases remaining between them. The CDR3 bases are TGTGCCAGCAGCCGGGGGGCGGGCGAGCAGTACTTC. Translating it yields CASSRGAGEQYF.

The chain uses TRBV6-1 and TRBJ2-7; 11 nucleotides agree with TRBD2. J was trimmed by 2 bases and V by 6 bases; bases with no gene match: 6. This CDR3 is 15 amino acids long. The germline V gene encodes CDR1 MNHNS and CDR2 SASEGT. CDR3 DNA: TGTGCCAGCAGAGTGGAGACTAGCGGGACCTACGAGCAGTACTTC. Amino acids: CASRVETSGTYEQYF.